The rows below give T cell receptor beta chains drawn from one sample of a study of cytomegalovirus exposure and HLA in healthy donors. Using immunoSEQ multiplex PCR, the repertoire was profiled, and TCRdb retains in-frame clones only, with some absent. The table shows fewer than 250,000 clones, with roughly 83% occurring only once. Source material: PBMCs. These receptors all stem from a woman aged 25-40 years in good health and CMV-seropositive. The CDR3 runs from the conserved cysteine through the conserved F or W. A D gene is named only where the DNA matches it firmly. Only some rows state a clone size, as once, few, many or a class for expanded clones.

NA | TRBJ2-7 | NA | TRBV7-8 | CASSSRDRRYEQYF | TGTGCCAGCAGCTCGCGAGACAGGCGGTACGAGCAGTACTTC
TRBD2 | TRBJ2-7 | NA | TRBV4-1 | CASSPSGGTSSHEQYF | TGCGCCAGCAGCCCTTCGGGAGGGACTAGTTCTCACGAGCAGTACTTC
TRBD2 | TRBJ2-1 | NA | TRBV15 | CATAGSSYNEQFF | TGTGCCACAGCGGGGAGCTCCTACAATGAGCAGTTCTTC
NA | TRBJ1-1 | NA | TRBV27 | CASWTGGWRGEAFF | TGTGCCAGCTGGACGGGGGGGTGGAGGGGTGAAGCTTTCTTT
NA | TRBJ2-1 | NA | TRBV5-1 | CASSFGIYNEQFF | TGCGCCAGCAGCTTCGGGATTTACAATGAGCAGTTCTTC
TRBD1 | TRBJ1-4 | NA | TRBV29-1 | CSVAGTGGAEKLFF | TGCAGCGTTGCAGGGACAGGGGGCGCTGAAAAACTGTTTTTT
TRBD2 | TRBJ2-1 | NA | TRBV9 | CASSVAKGGSRHNEQFF | TGTGCCAGCAGCGTAGCTAAGGGCGGGAGTCGCCACAATGAGCAGTTCTTC
NA | TRBJ2-2 | NA | TRBV5-1 | CASSLSVDDTGELFF | TGCGCCAGCAGCTTGTCGGTTGATGACACCGGGGAGCTGTTTTTT
NA | TRBJ2-2 | few | TRBV10-1 | CASSLGQVDTGELFF | TGCGCCAGCAGTCTGGGACAAGTAGACACCGGGGAGCTGTTTTTT
TRBD2 | TRBJ2-1 | NA | TRBV2 | CASSIAGVAVYEQFF | TGTGCCAGCAGTATAGCGGGAGTTGCTGTTTATGAGCAGTTCTTC
TRBD2 | TRBJ2-3 | NA | TRBV9 | CASSVEGAGATRDTQYF | TGTGCCAGCAGCGTAGAAGGGGCGGGAGCTACCCGGGATACGCAGTATTTT